This is a list of T cell receptor beta chains from one sample in a study of blood T cell repertoires in COVID-19. TCRdb keeps only in-frame clones here, not all; method: immunoSEQ multiplex PCR. The sample carries over 70,000 clones, approximately 80% recorded once. Input material: peripheral blood. The source of these receptors is a woman aged 55-69 years with acute or convalescent COVID-19. CDR3s include the opening cysteine and the closing phenylalanine or tryptophan. Fields, in order: V gene, D gene, clone size, J gene, CDR3 protein, CDR3 DNA. The D gene is left open where the match is weak. Clone sizes are given selectively: once, few, many, or a class where the clone is expanded.

V: TRBV7-8
D: NA
size: NA
J: TRBJ1-2
CDR3: CASSFSTNYGHTF
DNA: TGTGCCAGCAGCTTTTCTACTAACTATGGCCACACCTTC

V: TRBV10-2
D: NA
size: NA
J: TRBJ1-1
CDR3: CASSAAMNTEAFF
DNA: TGCGCCAGCAGTGCTGCGATGAACACTGAAGCTTTCTTT

V: TRBV7-9
D: NA
size: NA
J: TRBJ2-5
CDR3: CASSSQQETQYF
DNA: TGTGCCAGCAGCTCACAGCAAGAGACCCAGTACTTC

V: TRBV10-3
D: NA
size: NA
J: TRBJ2-3
CDR3: CAISSPEQGDTQYF
DNA: TGTGCCATCAGTAGTCCCGAACAGGGTGATACGCAGTATTTT

V: TRBV7-9
D: NA
size: NA
J: TRBJ1-2
CDR3: CASRLGVNYGYTF
DNA: TGTGCCAGCAGGCTCGGGGTTAACTATGGCTACACCTTC

V: TRBV20-1
D: NA
size: NA
J: TRBJ2-7
CDR3: CSARRQNEQYF
DNA: TGCAGTGCTAGACGACAAAACGAGCAGTACTTC

V: TRBV4-1
D: NA
size: NA
J: TRBJ2-3
CDR3: CASSQDFRETQYF
DNA: TGCGCCAGCAGCCAAGATTTTCGGGAGACGCAGTATTTT

V: TRBV6-5
D: NA
size: NA
J: TRBJ1-5
CDR3: CAAASGGNQPQHF
DNA: TGTGCCGCTGCCTCCGGTGGCAATCAGCCCCAGCATTTT

V: TRBV11-3
D: NA
size: NA
J: TRBJ2-3
CDR3: CASSSGWGTDTQYF
DNA: TGTGCCAGCAGCTCAGGGTGGGGCACAGATACGCAGTATTTT

V: TRBV7-2
D: TRBD2
size: NA
J: TRBJ2-5
CDR3: CASSHRTSGRGRETQYF
DNA: TGTGCCAGCAGCCACCGGACTAGCGGAAGAGGGCGAGAGACCCAGTACTTC

V: TRBV2
D: NA
size: few
J: TRBJ2-7
CDR3: CASSLSDEQYF
DNA: TGTGCCAGCAGCCTCAGCGACGAGCAGTACTTC

V: TRBV30
D: TRBD1
size: few
J: TRBJ1-1
CDR3: CAWSATGTPEAFF
DNA: TGTGCCTGGAGTGCGACAGGGACCCCTGAAGCTTTCTTT

V: TRBV7-9
D: NA
size: NA
J: TRBJ1-2
CDR3: CASSSREVTNYGYTF
DNA: TGTGCCAGCAGCTCCAGGGAGGTGACTAACTATGGCTACACCTTC

V: TRBV30
D: NA
size: NA
J: TRBJ1-3
CDR3: CASQFRGGNTIYF
DNA: TGTGCCTCCCAGTTTAGGGGTGGAAACACCATATATTTT

V: TRBV11-3
D: TRBD1
size: NA
J: TRBJ2-4
CDR3: CASSLGGDRSIQYF
DNA: TGTGCCAGCAGCTTAGGAGGGGACAGAAGCATTCAGTACTTC

V: TRBV11-3
D: NA
size: NA
J: TRBJ2-1
CDR3: CASSSGSGTYNEQFF
DNA: TGTGCCAGCAGCTCTGGTTCAGGGACCTACAATGAGCAGTTCTTC

V: TRBV4-2
D: TRBD1
size: NA
J: TRBJ1-4
CDR3: CASSLGQASTNEKLFF
DNA: TGTGCCAGCAGCCTGGGACAGGCGTCAACTAATGAAAAACTGTTTTTT

V: TRBV5-1
D: TRBD1
size: NA
J: TRBJ2-7
CDR3: CASSPGQAVHEQYF
DNA: TGCGCCAGCAGCCCGGGACAGGCTGTCCACGAGCAGTACTTC

V: TRBV5-8
D: NA
size: NA
J: TRBJ1-2
CDR3: CASRSQGYYGYTF
DNA: TGTGCCAGCAGATCACAGGGATACTATGGCTACACCTTC

V: TRBV15
D: TRBD1
size: NA
J: TRBJ1-5
CDR3: CATNGGGQESQPQHF
DNA: TGTGCCACTAACGGTGGGGGACAGGAAAGTCAGCCCCAGCATTTT

V: TRBV5-4
D: TRBD1
size: NA
J: TRBJ1-2
CDR3: CASRWTGGNGYTF
DNA: TGTGCCAGCAGGTGGACAGGGGGGAATGGCTACACCTTC

V: TRBV6-5
D: NA
size: NA
J: TRBJ2-2
CDR3: CASRSDWSTGELFF
DNA: TGTGCCAGCAGATCGGACTGGTCCACCGGGGAGCTGTTTTTT

V: TRBV18
D: NA
size: NA
J: TRBJ1-1
CDR3: CASSPVDSNTEAFF
DNA: TGTGCCAGCTCACCGGTGGACTCGAACACTGAAGCTTTCTTT

V: TRBV4-1
D: TRBD1
size: NA
J: TRBJ1-2
CDR3: CASSQGTGVNYGYTF
DNA: TGCGCCAGCAGCCAAGGGACAGGGGTAAACTATGGCTACACCTTC

V: TRBV5-5
D: TRBD1
size: NA
J: TRBJ1-2
CDR3: CASSSWTGERGYTF
DNA: TGTGCCAGCAGCTCCTGGACAGGGGAGCGTGGCTACACCTTC

V: TRBV2
D: NA
size: NA
J: TRBJ1-5
CDR3: CASKPGGGSNQPQHF
DNA: TGTGCCAGCAAGCCCGGGGGGGGGAGCAATCAGCCCCAGCATTTT

V: TRBV3-1/TRBV3-2
D: TRBD1
size: NA
J: TRBJ2-7
CDR3: CASSPSGQGLRKQYF
DNA: TGTGCCAGCAGCCCCTCGGGACAGGGCCTCAGGAAGCAGTACTTC

V: TRBV3-1/TRBV3-2
D: NA
size: NA
J: TRBJ1-1
CDR3: CASSQMRNTEAFF
DNA: TGTGCCAGCAGCCAAATGAGGAACACTGAAGCTTTCTTT

V: TRBV7-3
D: NA
size: few
J: TRBJ2-3
CDR3: CASRQGSGDTQYF
DNA: TGTGCCAGCAGGCAGGGTTCTGGGGATACGCAGTATTTT

V: TRBV2
D: NA
size: NA
J: TRBJ2-7
CDR3: CASSEAGRVYEQYF
DNA: TGTGCCAGCAGTGAAGCTGGGCGGGTATACGAGCAGTACTTC

V: TRBV13
D: TRBD1
size: NA
J: TRBJ1-2
CDR3: CASSFLTVIGTEFSYTF
DNA: TGTGCCAGCAGCTTCCTAACTGTAATCGGGACAGAGTTTAGCTACACCTTC

V: TRBV6-5
D: NA
size: NA
J: TRBJ1-6
CDR3: CASSYSGTSWSPLHF
DNA: TGTGCCAGCAGTTACTCGGGGACAAGCTGGTCACCCCTCCACTTT

V: TRBV30
D: TRBD2
size: NA
J: TRBJ2-3
CDR3: CASKRGASTDTQYF
DNA: TGTGCCTCCAAGCGGGGGGCTAGCACAGATACGCAGTATTTT

V: TRBV7-9
D: NA
size: NA
J: TRBJ2-3
CDR3: CASSSFLGTDTQYF
DNA: TGTGCCAGCAGTTCCTTTTTAGGCACAGATACGCAGTATTTT

V: TRBV6-5
D: NA
size: NA
J: TRBJ1-5
CDR3: CASSRRGSGNQPQHF
DNA: TGTGCCAGCTCTCGCAGGGGCTCAGGGAATCAGCCCCAGCATTTT

V: TRBV4-1
D: NA
size: few
J: TRBJ1-6
CDR3: CASSQDWGRSYSPLHF
DNA: TGCGCCAGCAGCCAAGATTGGGGGCGAAGCTATTCACCCCTCCACTTT

V: TRBV6-5
D: NA
size: NA
J: TRBJ1-4
CDR3: CASSYSSGEKKLFF
DNA: TGTGCCAGCAGTTACTCGTCAGGGGAAAAAAAACTGTTTTTT

V: TRBV5-1
D: NA
size: NA
J: TRBJ2-7
CDR3: CASSLVSNSYEQYF
DNA: TGCGCCAGCAGCTTGGTCAGTAACTCCTACGAGCAGTACTTC

V: TRBV7-3
D: TRBD1
size: NA
J: TRBJ1-1
CDR3: CASSLGTGLNTEAFF
DNA: TGTGCCAGCAGCCTGGGGACAGGGCTGAACACTGAAGCTTTCTTT

V: TRBV5-6
D: NA
size: NA
J: TRBJ1-3
CDR3: CASSFPTSSGNTIYF
DNA: TGTGCCAGCAGCTTTCCCACGAGCTCTGGAAACACCATATATTTT

V: TRBV24-1
D: NA
size: NA
J: TRBJ1-2
CDR3: CATSDSRGSRHGYTF
DNA: TGTGCCACCAGTGATTCGAGAGGCAGTCGCCATGGCTACACCTTC

V: TRBV3-1/TRBV3-2
D: NA
size: few
J: TRBJ1-1
CDR3: CASSRTENTEAFF
DNA: TGTGCCAGCAGCCGTACAGAGAACACTGAAGCTTTCTTT

V: TRBV28
D: NA
size: NA
J: TRBJ1-6
CDR3: CASSFGGDANSPLHF
DNA: TGTGCCAGCAGTTTCGGCGGGGATGCGAATTCACCCCTCCACTTT

V: TRBV30
D: NA
size: NA
J: TRBJ2-1
CDR3: CAWSAHSRGYNEQFF
DNA: TGTGCCTGGAGTGCCCATTCTAGGGGGTACAATGAGCAGTTCTTC

V: TRBV7-9
D: TRBD1
size: NA
J: TRBJ1-2
CDR3: CASSRQGDYGYTF
DNA: TGTGCCAGCAGCAGACAGGGGGACTATGGCTACACCTTC

V: TRBV5-6
D: TRBD2
size: NA
J: TRBJ2-2
CDR3: CASSSAGTRITGELFF
DNA: TGTGCCAGCAGCTCGGCCGGGACTAGGATCACCGGGGAGCTGTTTTTT

V: TRBV11-2
D: NA
size: NA
J: TRBJ1-2
CDR3: CASSHLGRGSYGYTF
DNA: TGTGCCAGCAGCCACCTGGGCAGGGGCAGCTATGGCTACACCTTC

V: TRBV6-5
D: TRBD1
size: NA
J: TRBJ2-7
CDR3: CASRTHEGQPYEQYF
DNA: TGTGCCAGCAGGACCCATGAGGGACAGCCCTACGAGCAGTACTTC